This passage covers 19 T cell receptor beta chains from one sample sequenced in a study of Tregs in tolerant kidney transplant recipients. Profiled with immunoSEQ multiplex PCR; TCRdb holds only in-frame clones, not every one. The sample has tens of thousands of clones; roughly 90% are singletons. Mixed chimerism was transient after nonmyeloablative marrow transplants from related graft donors. Sequencing was performed on CD4+ T cells from blood (PBMCs), taken 24 months after the transplant. The receptors shown here come from a human patient who received a combined kidney and bone marrow transplant. A subset of T cells may come from the graft donor.

The CDR3 protein is CASSVGPSGGATYNEQFF. For the CDR3, the DNA is TGTGCCAGCAGCGTAGGTCCTAGCGGGGGGGCTACCTACAATGAGCAGTTCTTC. The V call is TRBV9, the J call TRBJ2-1, with 12 bases lining up with TRBD2. CDR1 is SGDLS, CDR2 YYNGEE, per germline. With 0 bases clipped from V and 2 bases from J, the junction kept 6 bases outside the gene matches. The CDR3 length is 18 residues.

The chain couples TRBV9 to TRBJ2-7, with D possibly matching TRBD1 (6 bases). The CDR3 extends over 15 amino acids. CDR1 is SGDLS, CDR2 YYNGEE, per germline. V dropped 0 bases and J dropped 2 bases, with 12 bases sitting between them. The CDR3: CASSVGQANTYEQYF. CDR3 DNA sequence: TGTGCCAGCAGCGTAGGACAGGCTAATACCTACGAGCAGTACTTC.

J is TRBJ1-2 and V is TRBV25-1; 12 bases are shared with TRBD1. Germline CDR1 and CDR2: MGHDK and SYGVNS. Unmatched junction bases numbered 10, after V lost 6 bases and J lost 14 bases. The CDR3 is 13 residues long. CDR3 protein: CASSFSGTGGLTF. The CDR3 DNA sequence: TGTGCCAGCAGCTTCTCCGGGACAGGGGGCTTAACCTTC.

This sequence joins TRBV6-1 and TRBJ2-7; possible D gene TRBD2, 6 bases. This CDR3 contains 14 residues. Between the trimmed V and J ends, which lost 6 bases and 1 base, there was a span of 13 bases. The germline gives CDR1 MNHNS, CDR2 SASEGT. The CDR3 DNA reads as TGTGCCAGCAGGAGCGGGCCCCGGTCCTACGAGCAGTACTTC. Translated: CASRSGPRSYEQYF.

V and J are TRBV18 and TRBJ1-5; D not certain. Trimming left V 3 bases short and J 7 bases short, with 13 bases between. The CDR3 consists of 14 residues. Germline CDR1 is KGHSH and CDR2 is LQKENI. The CDR3 reads CASSPGSSVQPQHF. The CDR3 DNA is TGTGCCAGCTCACCGGGTAGCTCCGTACAGCCCCAGCATTTT.

V gene TRBV5-1 combines with J gene TRBJ2-1, with D possibly TRBD1 on 6 matching bases. Germline-derived CDR1 and CDR2 are SGHRS and YFSETQ. The CDR3 has 15 amino acids. Trimming removed 4 bases from V and 4 bases from J, with 15 bases in between. CDR3 in amino acids: CASSPRDNRYNEQFF. CDR3 coding DNA: TGCGCCAGCAGCCCCCGGGACAACCGATACAATGAGCAGTTCTTC.

The chain uses TRBV9 and TRBJ2-2; 11 bases map to TRBD2. Germline values: CDR1 SGDLS, CDR2 YYNGEE. The CDR3 length is 17 residues. The trim removed 1 base at V and 7 bases at J, leaving 9 bases unmatched. Here the CDR3 DNA reads TGTGCCAGCAGCGTATTTGAACTAGCGGGAGCGGGCGGGGAGCTGTTTTTT. Protein product: CASSVFELAGAGGELFF.

The chain has TRBV9 and TRBJ2-5, with a weak D call TRBD2 (7 bases). The ends were cut back, 1 base at V and 1 base at J, with 11 bases in the middle. Germline V gene data show CDR1 as SGDLS and CDR2 as YYNGEE. The length of the CDR3 is 15 residues. CDR3 loop: CASSVRGGVQETQYF. CDR3 DNA: TGTGCCAGCAGCGTAAGAGGGGGGGTCCAAGAGACCCAGTACTTC.

In regard to this clone: The same CDR3 is also encoded by other DNA sequences in this sample. The chain is built from TRBV14 and TRBJ1-6; D remains unclear. The V gene lost 4 bases and the J gene lost 8 bases, with 12 bases spanning the gap. CDR3 size: 14 residues. Germline values: CDR1 SGHDN, CDR2 FVKESK. The CDR3 here is CASSRLTIDSPLHF. CDR3 nucleotides: TGTGCCAGCAGCCGACTAACTATTGATTCACCCCTCCACTTT.

The chain recombines TRBV11-2 with TRBJ1-2; the match to TRBD1 covers 9 bases. Germline V gene sequence: CDR1 SGHAT, CDR2 FQNNGV. There are 15 residues in the CDR3. V was clipped by 5 bases and J by 8 bases; unmatched bases: 12. Written as DNA, the CDR3 is TGTGCCAGCAGCCACTCAGCCGGGACAGGGCTCGGCTACACCTTC. The encoded protein is CASSHSAGTGLGYTF.

V gene TRBV23-1 combines with J gene TRBJ1-5; D remains unclear. TRBV23-1 is classed as an ORF, of uncertain function. The length of the CDR3 is 12 residues. V was clipped by 9 bases and J by 7 bases, with 13 bases between them. The CDR3 nucleotides read TGCGCCAGGCCCACTGGCGGACAGCCCCAGCATTTT. This translates into CARPTGGQPQHF.

This clone was found once. The V gene is TRBV14, the J gene TRBJ2-5; D is perhaps TRBD2 (6 bases). Germline CDR1 reads SGHDN; CDR2 reads FVKESK. V shed 3 bases and J shed 5 bases, with 16 bases lying between them. There are 15 residues in the CDR3. CDR3 residues: CASSQRGLLRETQYF. DNA for the CDR3: TGTGCCAGCAGCCAGAGGGGACTTCTGAGGGAGACCCAGTACTTC.

The chain employs TRBV7-7 and TRBJ1-6, with D possibly being TRBD1 (6 bases). The CDR3 covers 13 residues. Trimming pared 5 bases from V and 5 bases from J, leaving 7 bases between. Germline lookup yields CDR1 SSHAT and CDR2 FNYEAQ (reference sequence). CDR3 coding DNA: TGTGCCAGCAGCCGGGACAATAATTCACCCCTCCACTTT. Encoded protein: CASSRDNNSPLHF. The whole variable domain, filled in from reference TRBV7-7 and TRBJ1-6, reads GAGVSQSPRYKVTKRGQDVTLRCDPISSHATLYWYQQALGQGPEFLTYFNYEAQPDKSGLPSDRFSAERPEGSISTLTIQRTEQRDSAMYRCASSRDNNSPLHFGNGTRLTVT.

The rearrangement joins TRBV4-2 to TRBJ1-2, with a possible D match to TRBD1 (6 bases). Deletions cut 4 bases from V and 8 bases from J, with 11 bases between. CDR3 size: 12 residues. The germline V gene has CDR1 LGHNA and CDR2 YNFKEQ. The CDR3 spells CASSPQGKGYTF. The DNA for the CDR3 is TGTGCCAGCAGCCCACAGGGTAAGGGCTACACCTTC.

The chain links TRBV15 to TRBJ2-7, with D perhaps TRBD1 (5 bases). V was shortened by 0 bases and J by 4 bases, with 13 bases between the two germline ends. Germline CDR1 and CDR2: LNHNV and YYDKDF (reference sequence). CDR3 length: 15 residues. The CDR3 sequence is CATSRDFGRVYEQYF. In DNA form, the CDR3 reads TGTGCCACCAGCAGAGATTTCGGCAGGGTTTACGAGCAGTACTTC.

As regards this clone: Additional DNA sequences in this sample encode the identical CDR3. The genes are TRBV5-1 and TRBJ1-6, with unresolved D. Trimming stripped 0 bases from V and 6 bases from J, with 7 bases between. The CDR3 runs to 14 residues. Germline-derived CDR1 and CDR2 are SGHRS and YFSETQ. CDR3 protein: CASSLEQSNSPLHF. CDR3 coding DNA: TGCGCCAGCAGCTTGGAACAGAGTAATTCACCCCTCCACTTT.

This clone has only one observation. The chain employs TRBV19 and TRBJ2-7, with D possibly being TRBD2 (7 bases). This CDR3 has 14 residues. Trimming stripped 4 bases from V and 5 bases from J, with 15 bases between. Germline loops: CDR1 LNHDA, CDR2 SQIVND (reference sequence). CDR3 sequence (DNA): TGTGCCAGTAGTAAGACTAGCCAGGGGCACGAGCAGTACTTC. As protein: CASSKTSQGHEQYF.

This rearrangement joins TRBV9 to TRBJ2-3; 8 positions agree with TRBD2. There are 17 residues in the CDR3. Germline CDR1 and CDR2: SGDLS and YYNGEE. The V and J ends lost 0 bases and 2 bases, in that order; junction bases with no gene match: 8. The CDR3 DNA reads as TGTGCCAGCAGCGTAGTGAGCGGGGGAGGATTCACAGATACGCAGTATTTT. This encodes CASSVVSGGGFTDTQYF.

The V call is TRBV18, the J call TRBJ1-2; TRBD1 matches at 9 bases. V trimming: 5 bases; J trimming: 0 bases; junction bases outside the gene matches: 10. From germline, CDR1 is KGHSH and CDR2 LQKENI. The CDR3 contains 17 residues. The CDR3 region has the DNA TGTGCCAGCTCAACGCTAAAGGACAGGGGTCCTAACTATGGCTACACCTTC. Its protein product is CASSTLKDRGPNYGYTF.